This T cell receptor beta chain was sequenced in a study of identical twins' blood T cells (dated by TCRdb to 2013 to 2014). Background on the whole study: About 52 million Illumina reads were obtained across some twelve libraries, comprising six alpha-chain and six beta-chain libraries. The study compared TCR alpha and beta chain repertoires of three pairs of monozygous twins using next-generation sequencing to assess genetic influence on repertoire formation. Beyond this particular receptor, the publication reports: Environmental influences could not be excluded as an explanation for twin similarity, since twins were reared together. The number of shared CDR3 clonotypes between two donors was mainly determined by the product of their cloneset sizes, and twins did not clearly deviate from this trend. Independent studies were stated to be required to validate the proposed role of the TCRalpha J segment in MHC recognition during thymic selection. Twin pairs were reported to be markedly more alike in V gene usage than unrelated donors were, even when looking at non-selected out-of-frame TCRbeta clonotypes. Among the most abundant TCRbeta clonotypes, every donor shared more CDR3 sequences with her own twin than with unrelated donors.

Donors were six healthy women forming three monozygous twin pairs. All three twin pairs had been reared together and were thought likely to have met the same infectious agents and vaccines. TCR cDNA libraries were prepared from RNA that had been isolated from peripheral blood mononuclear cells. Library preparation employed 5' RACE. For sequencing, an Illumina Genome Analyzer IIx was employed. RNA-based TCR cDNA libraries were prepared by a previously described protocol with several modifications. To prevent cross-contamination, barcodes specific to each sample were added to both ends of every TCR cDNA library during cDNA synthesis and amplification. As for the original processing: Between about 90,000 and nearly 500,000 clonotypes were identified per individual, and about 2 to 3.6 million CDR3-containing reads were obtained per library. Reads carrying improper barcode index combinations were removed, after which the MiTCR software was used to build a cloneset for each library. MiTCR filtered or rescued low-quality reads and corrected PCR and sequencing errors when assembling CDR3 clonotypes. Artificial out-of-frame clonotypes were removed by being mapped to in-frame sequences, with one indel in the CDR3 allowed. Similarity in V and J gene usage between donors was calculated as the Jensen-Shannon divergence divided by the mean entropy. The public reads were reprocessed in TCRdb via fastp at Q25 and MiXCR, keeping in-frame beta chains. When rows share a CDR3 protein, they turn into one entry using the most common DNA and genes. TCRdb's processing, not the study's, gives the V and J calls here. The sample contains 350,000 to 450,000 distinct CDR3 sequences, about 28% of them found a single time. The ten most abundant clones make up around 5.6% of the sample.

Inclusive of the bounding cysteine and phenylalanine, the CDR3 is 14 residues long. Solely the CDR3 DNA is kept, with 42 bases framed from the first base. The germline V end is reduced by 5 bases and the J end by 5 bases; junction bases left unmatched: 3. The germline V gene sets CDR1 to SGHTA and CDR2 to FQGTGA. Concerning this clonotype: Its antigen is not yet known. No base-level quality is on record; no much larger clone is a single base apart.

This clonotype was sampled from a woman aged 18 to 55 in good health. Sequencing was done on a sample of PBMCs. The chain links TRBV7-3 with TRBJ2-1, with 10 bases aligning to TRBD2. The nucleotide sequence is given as TGTGCCAGCAGCCCTAGCGGGGGTAACAATGAGCAGTTCTTC. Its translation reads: CASSPSGGNNEQFF.